What follows is one T cell receptor beta chain and its context. Its antigen remains undetermined. No much larger clonotype is one base removed from it; base qualities were not supplied. This sample also contains other DNA sequences that code for the same CDR3. The label giving this sample's time point can be read as: individuals recovered from natural SARS-CoV-2 infection. This specimen comes from a study of Ad26.COV2.S vaccination and SARS-CoV-2 variants (dated by TCRdb to the early 2020s). Regarding the complete study: TCRbeta repertoire sequencing served as the tool for gauging how specific and how broad the SARS-CoV-2-reactive T cell receptors were following Ad26.COV2.S vaccination. A total of approximately 30 samples were included in the TCR-sequenced set, comprising around 19 Ad26.COV2.S vaccine recipients, 5 placebo recipients and 8 SARS-CoV-2 convalescent individuals. Overall study results and their limits: According to the authors, total T cell responses may have been underestimated by the TCR breadth and depth analyses. After vaccination, substantial breadth of spike-specific CD8+ and CD4+ T cell responses was reported. Ad26.COV2.S recipients had higher spike-specific TCR breadth than placebo recipients (P = 0.0014). Comparable non-spike TCR breadth was observed between vaccine and placebo recipients, consistent with only spike being contained in the vaccine.

TCRbeta CDR3 regions were sequenced with the immunoSEQ Assay. After extraction, genomic DNA underwent amplification by bias-controlled multiplex PCR, followed by high-throughput sequencing. From the authors' description of their analysis: To quantify the absolute abundance of every unique TCRbeta CDR3 region, sequences were collapsed and filtered. Usable DNA was measured by amplifying reference genes present in all nucleated cells, and TCRbeta template counts were normalized to that usable DNA to estimate T cell fraction. Repertoire TCRs were annotated as SARS-CoV-2-specific by exact matching of V gene, CDR3 amino acid sequence and J gene to a known reactive TCR set. The reference SARS-CoV-2 TCR set was derived from MIRA and filtered for enrichment in COVID-19-positive ImmuneCODE repertoires, a step that removed public or cross-reactive TCRs. Using the MIRA antigens, annotated TCRs were further analysed by specific ORF or by position within an ORF. Depth was the summed frequency of annotated unique rearrangements, while breadth was defined as annotated unique rearrangements over total unique productive rearrangements. Group comparisons of TCR breadth used two-sided Wilcoxon rank-sum tests. This immuneACCESS table, as held by TCRdb, lists in-frame sequences with V and J called but not all clones. Of the missing ones, under half trace to an unresolved V gene in checked studies; the others have no known cause. V and J calls plus clone size are reproduced from that table; the DNA served to infer D and trimming. Recorded for this sample are about 180,000 clones; approximately 90% of them occurred a single time. Together, the top ten hold approximately 6% of the sample.

V is reduced by 2 bases and J by 5 bases, leaving a spacing of 12 bases between them. Taken from the germline V gene (reference sequence), the CDR1 and CDR2 loops are MNHEY and SMNVEV. The CDR3 runs 14 amino acids, cysteine and phenylalanine included. The CDR3 DNA has 42 bases and is translated from base 1. This specimen consisted of peripheral blood, obtained after recovery from COVID-19. The source of this sequence is a human donor who had recovered from COVID-19. The sequence links TRBV27 to TRBJ1-2; the D segment cannot be called with confidence. DNA sequence: TGTGCCAGCAGTTTAAACCGATTCTCGTATGGCTACACCTTC. This gives the protein CASSLNRFSYGYTF.